This T cell receptor (beta chain) comes out of a study of blood T cell repertoires in COVID-19. Whole-study context: Whether acute or convalescent, the COVID-19 samples came from the United States, Italy and Spain. From T cells, B-cell-depleted T cells, or PBMCs came the material, which was cDNA or gDNA.

CDR1 is MNHEY, CDR2 SVGAGI, per germline. V was shortened by 5 bases and J by 1 base, with 12 bases between the two germline ends. There are 15 residues in the CDR3. In the source study's methods: Reference gene primers were amplified, and this amplification served to estimate nucleated cell counts. Libraries were prepared by immunoSEQ multiplex PCR; TCRdb keeps only in-frame clonotypes and omits some of them. For V, J and clone size, that table is used; D and trimming come from the DNA. The sample has under 300,000 clones, roughly 86% seen once. The chain couples TRBV6-5 to TRBJ1-5, with a weak D call TRBD1 (5 bases). This TCR was recovered from a man aged 50 to 60 with acute or convalescent COVID-19. The sample consisted of peripheral blood. The CDR3 loop reads CASSQGIGSNQPQHF. CDR3 DNA: TGTGCCAGCAGTCAGGGAATCGGAAGCAATCAGCCCCAGCATTTT.